A selection of T cell receptor beta chains follows, all from one sample in a study of blood T cell repertoires in COVID-19. Produced via immunoSEQ multiplex PCR; TCRdb's table is partial and in-frame only. Among more than 14,000 clones listed, around 92% were seen once. Sample: peripheral blood. The origin of the receptors is a human donor with active COVID-19. The donor label of this sample is uncertain. Each CDR3 is given with its conserved first and last residue. Each record gives: clone size, J gene, V gene, D gene, CDR3 protein, CDR3 DNA. A D gene is named only where the DNA matches it firmly. The size of a clone is reported for some rows only, either as once, few or many, or as a class for expanded clones.

-	TRBJ2-3	TRBV11-3	TRBD1	CASIPGQGAGGTDTQYF	TGTGCCAGCATACCGGGACAGGGGGCTGGTGGGACAGATACGCAGTATTTT
-	TRBJ2-7	TRBV7-6	-	CASSLEQVHEQYF	TGTGCCAGCAGCTTAGAACAGGTCCACGAGCAGTACTTC
-	TRBJ2-5	TRBV5-1	TRBD2	CASGQLAGVQETQYF	TGCGCCAGCGGCCAACTAGCGGGAGTCCAAGAGACCCAGTACTTC
-	TRBJ1-1	TRBV6-5	-	CASRKLGNTEAFF	TGTGCCAGCAGGAAACTTGGGAACACTGAAGCTTTCTTT
-	TRBJ2-7	TRBV7-8	TRBD2	CASSSGLAGGYEQYF	TGTGCCAGCAGCTCGGGACTAGCGGGAGGTTACGAGCAGTACTTC
once	TRBJ1-3	TRBV15	-	CATSRGGAGNTIYF	TGTGCCACCAGCAGAGGGGGAGCTGGAAACACCATATATTTT
-	TRBJ2-7	TRBV19	TRBD2	CASSIDLGGSTYEQYF	TGTGCCAGTAGTATAGATCTTGGCGGGAGCACTTACGAGCAGTACTTC
once	TRBJ2-1	TRBV5-1	TRBD2	CASSLRAGGEEQFF	TGCGCCAGCAGCTTACGGGCGGGGGGCGAGGAGCAGTTCTTC
-	TRBJ2-5	TRBV7-8	-	CASSVDRKETQYF	TGTGCCAGCAGCGTGGACAGAAAAGAGACCCAGTACTTC
-	TRBJ2-7	TRBV2	TRBD1	CASSVWATTGTGAVRGIYEQYF	TGTGCCAGCAGTGTCTGGGCGACAACCGGGACAGGGGCGGTACGGGGGATCTACGAGCAGTACTTC
-	TRBJ1-4	TRBV2	-	CASSERKLFF	TGTGCCAGCAGTGAACGGAAACTGTTTTTT
-	TRBJ1-1	TRBV12-3/TRBV12-4	-	CATGGLNTEAFF	TGTGCCACCGGGGGTTTGAACACTGAAGCTTTCTTT
-	TRBJ1-6	TRBV25-1	-	CASTRSSYNSPLHF	TGTGCCAGCACCCGTAGCTCCTATAATTCACCCCTCCACTTT
-	TRBJ2-4	TRBV2	TRBD2	CASSYDSGGAKNIQYF	TGTGCCAGCAGCTACGACAGCGGGGGAGCCAAAAACATTCAGTACTTC
-	TRBJ2-5	TRBV5-4	-	CASSLERRQETQYF	TGTGCCAGCAGCTTGGAAAGGAGACAAGAGACCCAGTACTTC
-	TRBJ2-7	TRBV12-3/TRBV12-4	TRBD1	CASSLRQGYEQYF	TGTGCCAGCAGTCTCCGACAGGGCTACGAGCAGTACTTC
-	TRBJ1-4	TRBV2	TRBD1	CASTKGRGRREKLFF	TGTGCCAGCACTAAAGGCAGGGGGCGAAGAGAAAAACTGTTTTTT
-	TRBJ2-7	TRBV5-1	TRBD2	CASSLDGLAASYEQYF	TGCGCCAGCAGCTTGGACGGACTAGCGGCCTCCTACGAGCAGTACTTC
-	TRBJ2-5	TRBV11-2	-	CASSSRGVAEETQYF	TGTGCCAGCAGCTCCAGGGGGGTAGCGGAAGAGACCCAGTACTTC
-	TRBJ2-7	TRBV18	-	CASSQLSNLREGVAYEQYF	TGTGCCAGCTCACAGCTGTCTAATCTACGCGAGGGGGTTGCCTACGAGCAGTACTTC
-	TRBJ1-2	TRBV6-5	-	CASSYSSQGSVGGYTF	TGTGCCAGCAGTTACTCGAGTCAGGGATCGGTGGGTGGCTACACCTTC
-	TRBJ2-5	TRBV19	TRBD2	CASSTTGLAREETQYF	TGTGCCAGTAGTACGACTGGACTAGCGAGGGAAGAGACCCAGTACTTC
-	TRBJ1-5	TRBV19	-	CASTLGGEGNQPQHF	TGTGCCAGTACCCTGGGAGGGGAAGGCAATCAGCCCCAGCATTTT
-	TRBJ2-1	TRBV2	TRBD2	CASRPGLAGLNEQFF	TGTGCCAGCAGGCCCGGACTAGCGGGCCTCAATGAGCAGTTCTTC
-	TRBJ1-2	TRBV27	TRBD1	CASSPYRGLGGYTF	TGTGCCAGCAGTCCGTACAGGGGGCTCGGTGGCTACACCTTC
-	TRBJ2-7	TRBV5-6	-	CASSLVGTSYEQYF	TGTGCCAGCAGCTTGGTGGGCACCAGTTACGAGCAGTACTTC
-	TRBJ1-2	TRBV7-9	-	CASSSHPRSGLYGYTF	TGTGCCAGCAGCTCCCACCCTAGATCAGGGCTATATGGCTACACCTTC
once	TRBJ2-3	TRBV4-3	TRBD2	CASSLMTSGASDTQYF	TGCGCCAGCAGCCTCATGACTAGCGGGGCATCAGATACGCAGTATTTT
-	TRBJ2-1	TRBV18	-	CASSPPILARLPYNEQFF	TGTGCCAGCTCACCACCTATTCTCGCGCGGCTACCTTACAATGAGCAGTTCTTC
-	TRBJ1-2	TRBV19	TRBD1	CASSPGTVYGYTF	TGTGCCAGTAGCCCTGGGACAGTATATGGCTACACCTTC
-	TRBJ2-6	TRBV27	-	CASSTGTGANVLTF	TGTGCCAGCAGTACAGGGACTGGGGCCAACGTCCTGACTTTC
-	TRBJ2-5	TRBV3-1/TRBV3-2	TRBD2	CASSRGLAGGEETQYF	TGTGCCAGCAGTCGCGGACTAGCGGGGGGCGAAGAGACCCAGTACTTC
-	TRBJ2-7	TRBV21-1	-	CASSSPGPNSYEQYF	TGTGCCAGCAGCAGCCCAGGCCCTAACTCCTACGAGCAGTACTTC
-	TRBJ1-4	TRBV19	TRBD1	CASRTDRAFNEKLFF	TGTGCCAGTAGGACCGACAGGGCATTTAATGAAAAACTGTTTTTT
once	TRBJ1-1	TRBV6-5	-	CASNRGMNTEAFF	TGTGCCAGCAATAGGGGTATGAACACTGAAGCTTTCTTT
-	TRBJ2-7	TRBV7-6	TRBD1	CASSSQGPLFEQYF	TGTGCCAGCAGCTCACAGGGGCCCCTTTTTGAGCAGTACTTC
few	TRBJ2-3	TRBV29-1	TRBD2	CAGLVGDTQYF	TGCGCGGGACTAGTTGGAGATACGCAGTATTTT
-	TRBJ2-1	TRBV6-6	-	CASSQRLGVVEQFF	TGTGCCAGCAGTCAACGACTAGGGGTCGTTGAGCAGTTCTTC
once	TRBJ1-2	TRBV10-2	TRBD1	CASSELGRTGNYGYTF	TGCGCCAGCAGTGAGTTAGGCCGGACAGGAAACTATGGCTACACCTTC
-	TRBJ1-1	TRBV7-8	-	CASSITGRGTEAFF	TGTGCCAGCAGCATTACAGGGCGCGGCACTGAAGCTTTCTTT
-	TRBJ1-4	TRBV5-4	TRBD1	CASSFQGGDEKLFF	TGTGCCAGCAGCTTTCAAGGGGGCGATGAAAAACTGTTTTTT
-	TRBJ2-5	TRBV28	TRBD2	CASSLRRAGGRQETQYF	TGTGCCAGCAGTTTAAGGCGGGCGGGAGGGCGGCAAGAGACCCAGTACTTC
-	TRBJ2-2	TRBV15	TRBD2	CATSRDGTGGTGELFF	TGTGCCACCAGCAGAGATGGAACGGGAGGAACCGGGGAGCTGTTTTTT
-	TRBJ2-1	TRBV3-1/TRBV3-2	-	CASSQASYNEQFF	TGTGCCAGCAGCCAAGCATCCTACAATGAGCAGTTCTTC
-	TRBJ1-6	TRBV28	TRBD1	CASSLGTGSSYNSPLHF	TGTGCCAGCAGCCTCGGGACAGGGAGCTCCTATAATTCACCCCTCCACTTT
-	TRBJ2-5	TRBV28	TRBD2	CASTLSSAGGETQYF	TGTGCCAGCACCCTGTCTAGCGCCGGGGGGGAGACCCAGTACTTC
-	TRBJ2-2	TRBV7-6	TRBD2	CASSRSSGGALPGELFF	TGTGCCAGCAGCCGAAGTAGCGGGGGGGCCTTGCCCGGGGAGCTGTTTTTT
-	TRBJ2-1	TRBV6-5	TRBD2	CASRTTSGGYNEQFF	TGTGCCAGCAGGACGACTAGCGGGGGGTACAATGAGCAGTTCTTC